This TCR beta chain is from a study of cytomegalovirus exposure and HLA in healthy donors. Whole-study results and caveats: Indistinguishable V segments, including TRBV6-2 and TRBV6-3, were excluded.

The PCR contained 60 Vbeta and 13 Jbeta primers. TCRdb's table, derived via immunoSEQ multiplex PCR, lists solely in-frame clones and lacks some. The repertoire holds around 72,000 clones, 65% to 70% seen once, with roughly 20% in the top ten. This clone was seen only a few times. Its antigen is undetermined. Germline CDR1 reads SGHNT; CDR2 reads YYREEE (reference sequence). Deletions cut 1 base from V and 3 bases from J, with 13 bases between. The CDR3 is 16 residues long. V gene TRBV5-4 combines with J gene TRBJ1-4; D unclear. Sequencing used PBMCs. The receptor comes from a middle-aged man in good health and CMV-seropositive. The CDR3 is CASSLNSLNPNEKLFF. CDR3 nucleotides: TGTGCCAGCAGCTTGAACAGCCTTAATCCTAATGAAAAACTGTTTTTT.